The next 28 T cell receptor beta chains were all read from a single sample in a study of cytomegalovirus exposure and HLA in healthy donors. PCR was performed using 60 Vbeta and 13 Jbeta primers. Sequenced by immunoSEQ multiplex PCR; TCRdb stores in-frame clones only, minus some. The data hold more than 20,000 clones, with about 80% observed a single time. The sample was PBMCs. The receptors come from a man aged 60 to 69 in good health and CMV-seronegative.

The count of this clone is one. V is TRBV10-1 and J is TRBJ2-3; 7 nucleotides match TRBD1. Germline trimming cut 0 bases from V and 5 bases from J; bases unmatched to any gene: 5. This CDR3 region has 15 residues. CDR1 WNHNN and CDR2 SYGVQD come from the germline V gene (reference sequence). CDR3 in DNA: TGCGCCAGCAGTGAGTCGGGGGCAGGGGGAGATACGCAGTATTTT. Translation: CASSESGAGGDTQYF.

CDR3 coding DNA: TGTGCCACCAGCTCGCGTACAGGGGTTGATGAGCAGTTCTTC. Protein product: CATSSRTGVDEQFF. This chain connects TRBV15 to TRBJ2-1; 7 bases agree with TRBD1. Germline trimming cut 5 bases from V and 8 bases from J; bases unmatched to any gene: 9. Germline V CDR1 and CDR2: LNHNV, YYDKDF (reference sequence). There are 14 residues in the CDR3.

The chain carries TRBV7-9 and TRBJ2-5; no reliable D call. The germline CDR1 and CDR2 sequences are SEHNR and FQNEAQ (reference sequence). Deletions cut 3 bases from V and 5 bases from J, with 4 bases between. The CDR3 runs 11 residues. The chain's CDR3 is CASSFGETQYF. The CDR3 region has the DNA TGTGCCAGCAGCTTCGGGGAGACCCAGTACTTC.

This clone came up a few times. The chain is built from TRBV13 and TRBJ2-3; a possible D gene is TRBD2 (7 bases). This CDR3 has 14 amino acids. CDR1 is PRHDT, CDR2 FYEKMQ, per germline (reference sequence). Trimming took off 1 base at V and 5 bases at J, with 10 bases between the two ends. The CDR3 region has the DNA TGTGCCAGCAGCTTAGTCGGGGGGCAAGATACGCAGTATTTT. Its protein product is CASSLVGGQDTQYF.

V and J are TRBV4-1 and TRBJ1-1; D is perhaps TRBD1 (6 bases). The CDR3 is 19 amino acids. CDR1 and CDR2 (germline): MGHRA, YSYEKL. V was cut by 2 bases and J by 3 bases, with 25 bases left in between. The DNA for the CDR3 is TGCGCCAGCAGCCAATGTATGGGGGGGGCGGATGATGGGGACACTGAAGCTTTCTTT. This gives the protein CASSQCMGGADDGDTEAFF.

This sequence joins TRBV28 and TRBJ2-3; TRBD2 matches 12 bases. The germline V gene has CDR1 MDHEN and CDR2 SYDVKM. The CDR3 spans 15 residues. J gave up 5 bases and V 5 bases, and 5 bases lay outside the gene matches. CDR3 in DNA: TGTGCCAGCAGTCCCTCACTAGCGGGAGGAGATACGCAGTATTTT. Its protein is CASSPSLAGGDTQYF.

This clone was detected a few times. V and J are TRBV2 and TRBJ2-1; TRBD2 matches at 13 bases. Germline V CDR1 and CDR2: SNHLY, FYNNEI. This CDR3 spans 16 amino acids. The V segment lost 3 bases and the J segment 7 bases; nucleotides outside the gene matches: 6. This CDR3 reads CASSEMGLAGNNEQFF. The CDR3 nucleotides read TGTGCCAGCAGTGAGATGGGACTAGCGGGAAATAATGAGCAGTTCTTC.

Only one count was recorded for this clone. The chain joins TRBV10-1 to TRBJ2-2; 8 bases are a match to TRBD1. Unmatched junction bases numbered 4, after V lost 9 bases and J lost 4 bases. The germline CDR1 and CDR2 sequences are WNHNN and SYGVQD (reference sequence). There are 13 residues in the CDR3. The CDR3 here is CASRTGFTGELFF. The DNA for the CDR3 is TGCGCCAGTCGGACAGGGTTCACCGGGGAGCTGTTTTTT.

V and J are TRBV4-1 and TRBJ2-7; 8 bases align to TRBD2. Per the germline V gene, CDR1 is MGHRA and CDR2 is YSYEKL. V shed 2 bases and J 3 bases; nucleotides not matched to a gene: 3. This CDR3 has 14 amino acids. The CDR3 sequence: CASSQTSGSYEQYF. The CDR3 DNA follows: TGCGCCAGCAGCCAAACTAGCGGAAGCTACGAGCAGTACTTC.

This rearrangement joins TRBV5-1 to TRBJ2-7, with D perhaps matching TRBD2 (7 bases). This CDR3 is built from 15 residues. V was trimmed by 1 base and J by 2 bases, leaving 13 bases between them. The germline CDR1 and CDR2 sequences are SGHRS and YFSETQ. The CDR3, as DNA: TGCGCCAGCAGCTTGAATGGGGAGGGGGCCTACGAGCAGTACTTC. Residues: CASSLNGEGAYEQYF.

This clone was observed a few times. The rearrangement joins TRBV14 to TRBJ2-1, with 13 bases identical to TRBD2. With 4 bases clipped from V and 9 bases from J, the junction kept 9 bases outside the gene matches. CDR1 is SGHDN, CDR2 FVKESK, per germline. The CDR3 totals 16 residues. The CDR3 reads CASSRPGLAGRGEQFF. DNA of the CDR3: TGTGCCAGCAGCCGCCCGGGACTAGCGGGAAGGGGTGAGCAGTTCTTC.

The rearrangement uses TRBV7-3 and TRBJ1-1; TRBD1 might be the D (6 bases). V lost 6 bases to trimming and J lost 8 bases, with 13 bases between them. The V gene's germline CDR1 is SGHTA and CDR2 FQGTGA. The CDR3 sequence is 12 residues long. This CDR3 reads CASSLRGGEAFF. CDR3 nucleotides: TGTGCCAGCAGTCTCAGGGGTGGAGAAGCTTTCTTT.

This rearrangement joins TRBV18 to TRBJ2-5; TRBD2 aligns across 9 bases. The CDR3 covers 16 residues. With 0 bases clipped from V and 1 base from J, the junction kept 3 bases outside the gene matches. The germline V gene encodes CDR1 KGHSH and CDR2 LQKENI. Written as DNA, the CDR3 is TGTGCCAGCTCACCACCTAGCGGGGGCCTCCAAGAGACCCAGTACTTC. As protein: CASSPPSGGLQETQYF.

This chain uses TRBV5-1 with TRBJ2-1; 8 nucleotides match TRBD1. The CDR3 has 19 residues. Germline V gene sequence: CDR1 SGHRS, CDR2 YFSETQ. The V and J ends lost 4 bases and 8 bases, in that order; junction bases with no gene match: 23. Written as DNA, the CDR3 is TGCGCCAGCAGCGTTCCCGGGACAGGACCGATCCGGGTATGGGATGAGCAGTTCTTC. It is translated as CASSVPGTGPIRVWDEQFF.

The CDR3 is CASSSPGPNSPLHF. DNA for the CDR3: TGTGCCAGCAGCTCGCCGGGTCCTAATTCACCCCTCCACTTT. This rearrangement joins TRBV7-9 to TRBJ1-6; D not resolved. The CDR3 is made up of 14 amino acids. Per the germline V gene, CDR1 is SEHNR and CDR2 is FQNEAQ (reference sequence). V gave up 4 bases and J gave up 6 bases, with 10 bases separating them.

The genes are TRBV10-2 and TRBJ2-7; no reliable D call. The CDR3 length is 12 residues. V was trimmed by 6 bases and J by 1 base, leaving 7 bases between them. Germline values: CDR1 WSHSY, CDR2 SAAADI. The CDR3 protein is CASRTLSYEQYF. DNA of the CDR3: TGCGCCAGCAGGACTTTGTCCTACGAGCAGTACTTC.

J is TRBJ2-2 and V is TRBV27; possible D gene TRBD2, 5 bases. With 4 bases removed from V and 4 bases from J, the gap between germline ends came to 13 bases. CDR1 is MNHEY, CDR2 SMNVEV, per germline (reference sequence). This CDR3 has 15 amino acids. CDR3 amino acids: CASSSNGGPTGELFF. CDR3 bases: TGTGCCAGCAGTTCGAATGGAGGACCCACCGGGGAGCTGTTTTTT.

The V call is TRBV19, the J call TRBJ1-4, with D possibly TRBD1 on 6 matching bases. V was clipped by 5 bases and J by 6 bases, with 16 bases between them. The CDR3 is 15 amino acids. CDR1 and CDR2 (germline): LNHDA, SQIVND (reference sequence). The CDR3 reads CASSLQGRPYEKLFF. The CDR3 DNA reads TGTGCCAGTAGTCTACAGGGACGCCCCTATGAAAAACTGTTTTTT.

The chain has TRBV2 and TRBJ1-1; 7 bases agree with TRBD1. With V trimmed by 6 bases and J by 6 bases, 7 bases remained unmatched. CDR3 length: 13 amino acids. CDR1 and CDR2 (germline): SNHLY, FYNNEI. CDR3 nucleotides: TGTGCCAGCAGAGCGACAGGGAGCCCTGAAGCTTTCTTT. It translates to CASRATGSPEAFF.

The chain combines TRBV5-6 with TRBJ2-5, with 7 bases fitting TRBD1. The J call may be faulty, since TRBJ2-7 better matches the DNA end. The CDR3 loop spans 13 amino acids. CDR1 is SGHDT, CDR2 YYEEEE, per germline. CDR3 loop: CASSMRAGGEQYF. CDR3 bases: TGTGCCAGCAGCATGAGGGCAGGGGGCGAGCAGTACTTC.

Concerning this clone: An end of the junction differs from the germline gene, which may be a read error. This sample includes further DNA sequences coding for the same CDR3. The genes are TRBV7-2 and TRBJ1-5; possibly TRBD1 for D (6 bases). The CDR3 loop spans 14 amino acids. In germline, CDR1 is SGHTA, CDR2 FQGNSA. The DNA of the CDR3 is TGCGCCAGCAGCTTAGTAGGGGACAATCAGCCTCAGCATTTT. Amino acids: CASSLVGDNQPQHF.

This clone was counted a single time. The J gene is TRBJ2-7, the V gene TRBV30; D not resolved. The V gene's germline CDR1 is GTSNPN and CDR2 SVGIG (reference sequence). The CDR3 has 12 amino acids. V lost 3 bases to trimming and J lost 2 bases, with 8 bases between them. The CDR3 sequence: CAWSVFPYEQYF. Here the CDR3 DNA reads TGTGCCTGGAGCGTATTCCCCTACGAGCAGTACTTC.

The V gene is TRBV19, the J gene TRBJ2-2, with D possibly being TRBD1 (5 bases). CDR1 and CDR2 (germline): LNHDA, SQIVND (reference sequence). V lost 1 base to trimming and J lost 7 bases, with 13 bases between them. The CDR3 has 15 residues. The CDR3 DNA is TGTGCCAGTAGTATAGGCATACAGGTGATCGGGGAGCTGTTTTTT. Translated, it gives CASSIGIQVIGELFF.

The rearrangement links TRBV4-1 to TRBJ2-5; 7 nucleotides match TRBD2. After removal of 3 bases from V and 3 bases from J, the junction contained 13 bases not matched to a gene. There are 17 residues in the CDR3. CDR1 and CDR2 from the germline V gene are MGHRA and YSYEKL. CDR3 sequence reads: CASSHSSQEGREETQYF. CDR3 bases: TGCGCCAGCAGCCACTCCTCCCAGGAGGGGAGGGAAGAGACCCAGTACTTC.

The chain combines TRBV28 with TRBJ1-2, with D unresolved. The ends were cut back, 4 bases at V and 7 bases at J, with 4 bases in the middle. Germline CDR1 MDHEN, CDR2 SYDVKM. This CDR3 has 10 amino acids. The CDR3 sequence is CASSYIGYTF. CDR3 bases: TGTGCCAGCAGTTATATTGGCTACACCTTC.

The chain links TRBV5-1 to TRBJ2-7; 7 bases align to TRBD1. The CDR3 runs to 13 residues. V was pared by 3 bases and J by 6 bases, with 6 bases of the junction left unmatched. Germline V gives CDR1 SGHRS, CDR2 YFSETQ. Written as DNA, the CDR3 is TGCGCCAGCAGCTCGTACAGGGGTACCGAGCAGTACTTC. Amino acid sequence: CASSSYRGTEQYF.

The chain couples TRBV7-9 to TRBJ2-5; 7 positions agree with TRBD1. V lost 5 bases and J lost 4; bases outside the gene matches: 10. The CDR3 is made up of 15 amino acids. From germline, CDR1 is SEHNR and CDR2 FQNEAQ (reference sequence). The CDR3 loop reads CASSPMDRRRETQYF. The CDR3, as DNA: TGTGCCAGCAGCCCCATGGACAGGAGGAGAGAGACCCAGTACTTC.

The J gene is TRBJ2-7, the V gene TRBV19, with 10 bases lining up with TRBD1. CDR1 is LNHDA, CDR2 SQIVND, per germline (reference sequence). V shed 3 bases, J shed 8 bases, and the junction held 4 bases outside the gene matches. CDR3 size: 13 residues. The CDR3 loop reads CASSMGQGTQQYF. The DNA of the CDR3 is TGTGCCAGTAGTATGGGACAGGGGACACAGCAGTACTTC.